This entry lists 26 T cell receptor beta chains sequenced from one sample in a study of blood T cell repertoires in COVID-19. Measured with immunoSEQ multiplex PCR; TCRdb has only the in-frame clones, and not every one. The sample carries some 330,000 clones, around 90% recorded once. The sequencing sample was made of PBMCs or T cells enriched from blood (not recorded which). Receptors were obtained from a man aged 30 to 45 who had recovered from COVID-19.

V and J are TRBV11-2 and TRBJ2-5, with 10 bases that match TRBD2. With 1 base clipped from V and 4 bases from J, the junction kept 3 bases outside the gene matches. This CDR3 region has 15 residues. Per germline, CDR1 SGHAT and CDR2 FQNNGV. CDR3 bases: TGTGCCAGCAGCTTAGGTGCTAGCGGGGGAGAGACCCAGTACTTC. This translates into CASSLGASGGETQYF.

The genes are TRBV10-2 and TRBJ1-5; 7 bases line up with TRBD1. The CDR3 extends over 17 amino acids. CDR1 and CDR2 from the germline V gene are WSHSY and SAAADI. V lost 3 bases and J lost 3; bases outside the gene matches: 11. CDR3: CASSETMDRINNQPQHF. CDR3 in DNA: TGCGCCAGCAGTGAAACGATGGACAGGATTAACAATCAGCCCCAGCATTTT.

This clone was seen a single time. The chain recombines TRBV5-1 with TRBJ1-5, with D perhaps matching TRBD1 (5 bases). CDR3 length equals 15 residues. Germline V lookup: CDR1 SGHRS, CDR2 YFSETQ. The V gene lost 1 base and the J gene lost 6 bases, with 14 bases spanning the gap. CDR3 nucleotide sequence: TGCGCCAGCAGCTTGTTAGGGGATCACACTCAGCCCCAGCATTTT. Its protein is CASSLLGDHTQPQHF.

The gene calls are TRBV12-2 and TRBJ2-5; TRBD1 was called by the table and not checked on the DNA. TRBV12-2 is termed a pseudogene. This CDR3 has 16 residues. The CDR3: CASRLVKDRQQETQYF. In DNA, the CDR3 is TGTGCAAGTCGCTTAGTCAAGGACAGACAGCAAGAGACCCAGTACTTC.

The chain is built from TRBV2 and TRBJ1-5; D not certain. Trimming removed 4 bases at V and 5 bases at J, with 15 bases between. The CDR3 sequence is 15 residues long. Germline assignment: CDR1 SNHLY and CDR2 FYNNEI. The CDR3 bases are TGTGCCAGCAGTGTCTGGGCGGGGTCGGATCAGCCCCAGCATTTT. This gives the protein CASSVWAGSDQPQHF.

This rearrangement joins TRBV11-3 to TRBJ2-1, with D possibly being TRBD1 (6 bases). The CDR3 loop spans 15 amino acids. Between the trimmed V and J ends, which lost 5 bases and 7 bases, there was a span of 18 bases. Looked up from germline, CDR1 is SGHNT and CDR2 is YENEEA. CDR3 loop: CASSRTGYGGNEQFF. The CDR3 DNA is TGTGCCAGCAGCCGTACAGGGTACGGTGGGAATGAGCAGTTCTTC.

This sequence joins TRBV4-1 and TRBJ2-5; maybe TRBD1 (6 bases). The CDR3 contains 16 residues. Trimming removed 2 bases at V and 1 base at J, with 14 bases between. Germline V lookup: CDR1 MGHRA, CDR2 YSYEKL. The CDR3 sequence: CASSQSPDRPQETQYF. The CDR3 DNA follows: TGCGCCAGCAGCCAAAGTCCGGACAGACCCCAAGAGACCCAGTACTTC.

This clone was picked up one time. As DNA, the CDR3 is TGTGCCAGCAGTCCACGGAGTGGGGGACTAGCGGAAGAGACCCAGTACTTC. Encoded protein: CASSPRSGGLAEETQYF. The chain joins TRBV6-6 to TRBJ2-5; 11 bases are shared with TRBD2. After removal of 5 bases from V and 3 bases from J, the junction contained 11 bases not matched to a gene. Germline CDR1 reads MNHNY; CDR2 reads SVGAGI (reference sequence). CDR3 size: 17 residues.

V usage is TRBV30 and J usage is TRBJ1-5, with 9 nucleotides matching TRBD1. The CDR3 is made up of 13 amino acids. CDR1 and CDR2 from the germline V gene are GTSNPN and SVGIG (reference sequence). CDR3 sequence (DNA): TGTGCGTGGGGGACAGGGTTGCATCAGCCCCAGCATTTT. This translates into CAWGTGLHQPQHF.

This clone was found once. V and J are TRBV3-1 (or the pseudogene TRBV3-2) and TRBJ2-2, with a tentative D call TRBD1 (6 bases). Germline V gives CDR1 LGHDT, CDR2 YNNKEL (reference sequence). V shed 0 bases and J shed 6 bases, with 11 bases lying between them. The CDR3 consists of 15 residues. The CDR3: CASSQDYRVAGELFF. The CDR3 region has the DNA TGTGCCAGCAGCCAAGATTACAGGGTTGCCGGGGAGCTGTTTTTT.

J is TRBJ2-7 and V is TRBV3-1 (or the pseudogene TRBV3-2), with TRBD2 matching 7 bases. V was clipped by 4 bases and J by 2 bases; unmatched bases: 8. Per germline, CDR1 LGHDT and CDR2 YNNKEL (reference sequence). The CDR3 is made up of 15 amino acids. The CDR3 loop is CASSPQRGAAYEQYF. CDR3 nucleotides: TGTGCCAGCAGCCCTCAGCGGGGCGCAGCCTACGAGCAGTACTTC.

The chain carries TRBV3-1 (or the pseudogene TRBV3-2) and TRBJ2-5; tentative D call: TRBD1 (6 bases). The CDR3 has 14 residues. Germline CDR1 is LGHDT and CDR2 is YNNKEL (reference sequence). Trimming took off 1 base at V and 2 bases at J, with 8 bases between the two ends. For the CDR3, the DNA is TGTGCCAGCAGCCAAGGGACAGTACAAGAGACCCAGTACTTC. The encoded protein is CASSQGTVQETQYF.

The rearrangement joins TRBV28 to TRBJ2-7; 7 bases align to TRBD1. Germline CDR1 MDHEN, CDR2 SYDVKM. CDR3 length: 14 residues. V lost 4 bases to trimming and J lost 3 bases; unmatched junction nucleotides: 6. CDR3 loop: CASSSGQNYYEQYF. The DNA for the CDR3 is TGTGCCAGCAGTTCGGGACAGAATTACTACGAGCAGTACTTC. The whole variable domain, remainder taken from reference TRBV28 and TRBJ2-7, is DVKVTQSSRYLVKRTGEKVFLECVQDMDHENMFWYRQDPGLGLRLIYFSYDVKMKEKGDIPEGYSVSREKKERFSLILESASTNQTSMYLCASSSGQNYYEQYFGPGTRLTVT.

The V call is TRBV14, the J call TRBJ1-1; D is uncertain. V was cut by 0 bases and J by 0 bases, with 11 bases left in between. The germline V gene encodes CDR1 SGHDN and CDR2 FVKESK. The CDR3 is 16 residues long. The CDR3 nucleotides are TGTGCCAGCAGCCAAGATCCGTGGCAGATGAACACTGAAGCTTTCTTT. This codes for CASSQDPWQMNTEAFF.

The CDR3 protein is CASSLGTGYYYEQYF. The CDR3 DNA reads TGTGCCAGCAGCTTAGGGACAGGCTACTACTACGAGCAGTACTTC. This sequence joins TRBV7-9 and TRBJ2-7; TRBD1 aligns across 7 bases. The CDR3 contains 15 residues. From germline, CDR1 is SEHNR and CDR2 FQNEAQ (reference sequence). The J segment lost 3 bases and the V segment lost 1 base, leaving 6 bases of the junction unmatched. Supplemented by reference TRBV7-9 and TRBJ2-7, the full variable domain reads DTGVSQNPRHKITKRGQNVTFRCDPISEHNRLYWYRQTLGQGPEFLTYFQNEAQLEKSRLLSDRFSAERPKGSFSTLEIQRTEQGDSAMYLCASSLGTGYYYEQYFGPGTRLTVT.

This chain connects TRBV11-2 to TRBJ2-7, with 7 bases identical to TRBD1. With V trimmed by 5 bases and J by 6 bases, 10 bases remained unmatched. CDR1 and CDR2 (germline): SGHAT, FQNNGV. The CDR3 is 14 amino acids. The CDR3 coding sequence is TGTGCCAGCAGCAGTTTACAGGGGAAGGGCGAGCAGTACTTC. Its translation is CASSSLQGKGEQYF.

The genes are TRBV19 and TRBJ1-5; D is ambiguous. This CDR3 contains 15 residues. The germline V gene has CDR1 LNHDA and CDR2 SQIVND (reference sequence). Trimming took off 4 bases at V and 1 base at J, with 11 bases between the two ends. The CDR3 coding sequence is TGTGCCAGTAGTACCTACTCCGAGAGCAATCAGCCCCAGCATTTT. It codes for CASSTYSESNQPQHF.

This clone was seen more than once but under ten times. The chain recombines TRBV5-1 with TRBJ1-2; TRBD1 is a possible D gene (5 bases). V lost 4 bases and J lost 4, with 17 bases in between. The CDR3 covers 15 residues. Germline V gives CDR1 SGHRS, CDR2 YFSETQ. For the CDR3, the DNA is TGCGCCAGCAGCCCGACGGGGGGAGCCCTCTATGGCTACACCTTC. Its translation: CASSPTGGALYGYTF. Drawing the rest from reference TRBV5-1 and TRBJ1-2, the complete variable domain is KAGVTQTPRYLIKTRGQQVTLSCSPISGHRSVSWYQQTPGQGLQFLFEYFSETQRNKGNFPGRFSGRQFSNSRSEMNVSTLELGDSALYLCASSPTGGALYGYTFGSGTRLTVV.

This rearrangement joins TRBV5-1 to TRBJ1-1; TRBD1 matches 8 bases. Unmatched junction bases numbered 0, after V lost 5 bases and J lost 0 bases. Germline V gives CDR1 SGHRS, CDR2 YFSETQ. The CDR3 covers 13 residues. The DNA of the CDR3 is TGCGCCAGCAGGGACAGGGTGAACACTGAAGCTTTCTTT. It translates to CASRDRVNTEAFF.

The chain recombines TRBV14 with TRBJ1-2, with 9 bases lining up with TRBD1. After removal of 5 bases from V and 8 bases from J, the junction contained 9 bases not matched to a gene. Germline loops: CDR1 SGHDN, CDR2 FVKESK. The CDR3 loop spans 14 amino acids. The CDR3 here is CASSVPGTGTGYTF. CDR3 nucleotides: TGTGCCAGCAGCGTCCCAGGGACAGGGACCGGCTACACCTTC. Full variable domain (rest looked up from reference TRBV14 and TRBJ1-2): EAGVTQFPSHSVIEKGQTVTLRCDPISGHDNLYWYRRVMGKEIKFLLHFVKESKQDESGMPNNRFLAERTGGTYSTLKVQPAELEDSGVYFCASSVPGTGTGYTFGSGTRLTVV.

The chain has TRBV9 and TRBJ1-1; D call uncertain. The CDR3 totals 14 residues. Per the germline V gene, CDR1 is SGDLS and CDR2 is YYNGEE. V was pared by 2 bases and J by 2 bases, with 10 bases between. CDR3 in amino acids: CASSVDLINTEAFF. Written as DNA, the CDR3 is TGTGCCAGCAGCGTCGACTTAATAAACACTGAAGCTTTCTTT.

The chain couples TRBV4-2 to TRBJ2-6, with D unresolved. Germline V gene lookup returns CDR1 LGHNA and CDR2 YNFKEQ. This CDR3 has 16 residues. With 0 bases removed from V and 0 bases from J, the gap between germline ends came to 6 bases. The CDR3 sequence: CASSQDPNSGANVLTF. The CDR3 coding sequence is TGTGCCAGCAGCCAAGATCCTAACTCTGGGGCCAACGTCCTGACTTTC.

The chain is built from TRBV6-2 or TRBV6-3 and TRBJ2-3; a weak D match, TRBD1 (6 bases). Germline lookup yields CDR1 MNHEY and CDR2 SVGEGT. The CDR3 contains 15 residues. Between the trimmed V and J ends, which lost 2 bases and 8 bases, there was a span of 17 bases. CDR3 protein: CASSYQGMTSGTQYF. In DNA form, the CDR3 reads TGTGCCAGCAGTTACCAGGGGATGACATCGGGTACGCAGTATTTT.

The chain carries TRBV30 and TRBJ1-4; 9 nucleotides line up with TRBD1. CDR3 length equals 17 residues. The J segment lost 7 bases and the V segment lost 1 base, leaving 13 bases of the junction unmatched. Per germline, CDR1 GTSNPN and CDR2 SVGIG (reference sequence). CDR3 region: CAWSALYKTGGSEKLFF. Written as DNA, the CDR3 is TGTGCCTGGAGTGCCCTCTACAAGACAGGGGGAAGTGAAAAACTGTTTTTT.

This clone was detected only a few times. The chain couples TRBV13 to TRBJ1-6; no firm D call. Trimming pared 4 bases from V and 8 bases from J, leaving 6 bases between. From germline, CDR1 is PRHDT and CDR2 FYEKMQ (reference sequence). This CDR3 is 12 amino acids long. The CDR3 protein is CASSSADSPLHF. CDR3 sequence (DNA): TGTGCCAGCAGCTCCGCGGATTCACCCCTCCACTTT.

This chain links TRBV28 with TRBJ1-5; the D is unclear. The CDR3 is made up of 14 amino acids. V was clipped by 4 bases and J by 4 bases, with 11 bases between them. Germline CDR1 reads MDHEN; CDR2 reads SYDVKM. For the CDR3, the DNA is TGTGCCAGCAGTTCATCCTATCTAAATCAGCCCCAGCATTTT. It codes for CASSSSYLNQPQHF. Looking up the rest from reference TRBV28 and TRBJ1-5 gives the full variable domain: DVKVTQSSRYLVKRTGEKVFLECVQDMDHENMFWYRQDPGLGLRLIYFSYDVKMKEKGDIPEGYSVSREKKERFSLILESASTNQTSMYLCASSSSYLNQPQHFGDGTRLSIL.